The T cell receptor (beta chain) described here comes from a study of shared clonotypes between healthy human individuals. Sequencing was performed with immunoSEQ multiplex PCR; in TCRdb, only in-frame clones are kept and a portion is missing. The sample has under 130,000 clones; roughly 66% are singletons. As for this clone: Its antigen is not known.

Trimming pared 5 bases from V and 2 bases from J, leaving 14 bases between. From germline, CDR1 is MDHEN and CDR2 SYDVKM. CDR3 length equals 15 residues. The study's findings and limits: The small donor group covered limited genetic and exposure diversity.

The V call is TRBV28, the J call TRBJ2-3; TRBD2 is a possible D gene (6 bases). The TCR was taken from a woman aged 25 to 39 in good health. The sample consisted of memory CD8+ T cells sorted from blood. Stated subset: CD45RO+ cells pooled with CCR7-negative TemRA cells. This chain's CDR3 is CASSTGLIFTDTQYF. CDR3 nucleotides: TGTGCCAGCAGTACAGGACTAATCTTCACAGATACGCAGTATTTT.